These T cell receptor beta chains were read from a single sample in a study of read filtering for tumor transcriptome and immune sequencing. One entry per CDR3 protein results from TCRdb running MiXCR on the reads. The sample holds fewer than 30,000 distinct CDR3 sequences, approximately 15% seen once. The sequenced sample was a population of CD138-negative cells sorted from bone marrow. These receptors were taken from a donor at least 40 years old with multiple myeloma. CDR3s include the opening cysteine and the closing phenylalanine or tryptophan. Each record gives: clone size, V gene, D gene, J gene, CDR3 protein, CDR3 DNA. D genes are given only for firm matches. Expanded clones get a size class; other rows say once, few or many, or leave the size out.

clone size: few; V gene: TRBV29-1; D gene: TRBD1; J gene: TRBJ2-2; CDR3 protein: CSVDHGQGVTGELFF; CDR3 DNA: TGCAGCGTTGACCACGGACAGGGGGTAACCGGGGAGCTGTTTTTT
clone size: many; V gene: TRBV7-6; D gene: NA; J gene: TRBJ2-5; CDR3 protein: CASSFSGGRGETQYF; CDR3 DNA: TGTGCCAGCAGCTTTTCGGGGGGAAGGGGGGAGACCCAGTACTTC
clone size: many; V gene: TRBV27; D gene: NA; J gene: TRBJ2-3; CDR3 protein: CASSTTDTQYF; CDR3 DNA: TGTGCCAGCAGCACCACAGATACGCAGTATTTT
clone size: many; V gene: TRBV28; D gene: NA; J gene: TRBJ1-5; CDR3 protein: CASSTGYYSNQPQHF; CDR3 DNA: TGTGCCAGCAGTACAGGATATTATAGCAATCAGCCCCAGCATTTT
clone size: many; V gene: TRBV4-1; D gene: NA; J gene: TRBJ1-5; CDR3 protein: CASSQGGGSNQPQHF; CDR3 DNA: TGCGCCAGCAGCCAAGGGGGAGGAAGCAATCAGCCCCAGCATTTT
clone size: many; V gene: TRBV18; D gene: TRBD2; J gene: TRBJ2-7; CDR3 protein: CASSRGLAGAGEQYF; CDR3 DNA: TGTGCCAGCTCACGGGGACTAGCGGGAGCGGGCGAGCAGTACTTC
clone size: NA; V gene: TRBV11-2; D gene: NA; J gene: TRBJ1-2; CDR3 protein: CASSPSLGYTF; CDR3 DNA: TGTGCCAGCAGCCCCTCTCTTGGCTACACCTTC
clone size: many; V gene: TRBV6-2/TRBV6-3; D gene: NA; J gene: TRBJ1-5; CDR3 protein: CASSYSAGNLYSNQPQHF; CDR3 DNA: TGTGCCAGCAGTTACTCGGCCGGGAACCTTTATAGCAATCAGCCCCAGCATTTT
clone size: many; V gene: TRBV5-4; D gene: TRBD2; J gene: TRBJ2-1; CDR3 protein: CASSPGGRDSYNEQFF; CDR3 DNA: TGTGCCAGCAGCCCGGGAGGCAGGGACTCCTACAATGAGCAGTTCTTC
clone size: many; V gene: TRBV30; D gene: NA; J gene: TRBJ1-5; CDR3 protein: CAWGAAFSNQPQHF; CDR3 DNA: TGTGCCTGGGGGGCAGCGTTTAGCAATCAGCCCCAGCATTTT